The clone carrying this T cell receptor (beta chain) occurred a few times. Its target is not known. Before being chosen for sequencing, patients had shown CD8+CD57+ cell expansion by flow cytometry. At blood sampling, none of the patients had yet received therapy. CDR1 and CDR2 (germline): SGHRS, YFSETQ. V gave up 1 base and J gave up 0 bases; unmatched junction bases: 17. CDR3 length: 20 amino acids. The sample is drawn from a study of CD8+CD57+ T cells in acquired aplastic anemia. Study details: Yields of DNA that came from sorted CD4+ and CD8+ cells averaged roughly 3.3 ug. Findings and caveats of the study: Overlapping CD8+ CDR3 repertoires of patients and controls contained about 27 shared sequences. Patients showed no significant difference from controls in CD8+ Simpson's diversity.

Researchers used genomic DNA as the template to profile TCR beta VDJ and CDR3. In TCRdb, the reads were re-called with MiXCR into one record per CDR3 protein. The sample lists about 120,000 distinct CDR3 sequences; 45% to 60% were seen once. The chain combines TRBV5-1 with TRBJ2-3, with 7 bases lining up with TRBD2. This receptor was obtained from a human donor with aplastic anemia. The sequencing sample was made of sorted CD4+, CD8+, or CD8+CD57+ T cells (not recorded which) from PBMCs. The CDR3 coding sequence is TGCGCCAGCAGCTTGCGGGGGTCCCTGATGGGGGGGTCCAGCACAGATACGCAGTATTTT. Residues: CASSLRGSLMGGSSTDTQYF.